This T cell receptor beta chain was sequenced for a study of T cell responses to AZD1222 COVID-19 vaccine. Study results and limitations: All repertoire sampling was performed exclusively after the peak T cell response. Across spike, vaccine-associated CD4 TCRs were found, dominant at 160-218 and 743-854. Of spike-specific TCRs, nearly half reportedly target regions left unmutated in variants.

TCRdb's copy holds only in-frame clones and misses some; the assay was immunoSEQ multiplex PCR. The table shows about 160,000 clones, with around nine tenths occurring only once. As regards this clone: What it recognizes is unknown.

V gave up 6 bases and J gave up 1 base, with 18 bases separating them. The germline gives CDR1 KGHSH, CDR2 LQKENI. This CDR3 comprises 17 residues. The rearrangement links TRBV18 to TRBJ2-2, with D unresolved. The source was peripheral blood, collected on day 0 of AZD1222 vaccination. This receptor was obtained from an adult in good health. This CDR3 reads CASSPIHPPQNTGELFF. CDR3 coding DNA: TGTGCCAGCTCTCCTATACACCCTCCACAGAACACCGGGGAGCTGTTTTTT.